This TCR beta chain was identified in a study of regulatory T cells in long-lasting Graves disease. Study-level points and caveats: Those with persistent Graves' had less TCR diversity than newly diagnosed patients.

This sample's time point: newly diagnosed GD, antithyroid drugs for less than 3 months. The TCR library was made from RNA extracted from PBMCs. V gave up 8 bases and J gave up 3 bases; unmatched junction bases: 14. Germline CDR1 reads MNHNS; CDR2 reads SASEGT. CDR3 length: 17 amino acids. A few counts support this clonotype. Its cognate antigen is unknown. Investigators prepared the TCR beta libraries by applying iRepertoire HTBI primers and Arm-PCR of CDR3 regions. MiXCR, applied by TCRdb to the multiplex PCR reads, yields one record per CDR3 protein. The top ten clones hold over 15% of a sample with some 370,000 distinct CDR3 sequences, 12% of them seen once. This sample also appeared in a second study, on T cells in Graves' hyperthyroidism and ophthalmopathy. That work contributes: An absence of ophthalmopathy progression within 18 months meant stable Graves' hyperthyroidism.

The material sequenced was peripheral blood mononuclear cells (PBMCs), taken at new diagnosis, from a patient treated with antithyroid drugs. The chain uses TRBV6-1 and TRBJ2-1; 9 nucleotides align to TRBD2. The receptor's source is a woman aged 18-30 years with Graves disease. In DNA form, the CDR3 reads TGTGCCAGCGGATCGGGGAGTCTAGCGGGGCTCTACAATGAGCAGTTCTTC. Amino acid sequence: CASGSGSLAGLYNEQFF.